Below, 18 T cell receptor beta chains from the same sample are listed, as sequenced in a study of T cells in Graves' hyperthyroidism and ophthalmopathy. Using RNA transcripts as the source, TCR beta CDR3 regions were amplified. With the HTBI primer set, the TCR CDR3 went through a first round of RT-PCR. TCRdb independently ran MiXCR on the multiplex PCR reads; one entry per CDR3 protein. The sample lists some 700,000 distinct CDR3 sequences; roughly 17% were seen once. Input material: blood. The source of these receptors is a man aged 50-59 years with Graves' hyperthyroidism.

The CDR3, as DNA: TGTGCCAGCAATCCACTAGCGGGAGGAACCTACGAGCAGTACTTC. Translation: CASNPLAGGTYEQYF. The genes are TRBV6-1 and TRBJ2-7; the match to TRBD2 covers 12 bases. CDR3 length equals 15 residues. Germline trimming cut 7 bases from V and 2 bases from J; bases unmatched to any gene: 6. CDR1 and CDR2 from the germline V gene are MNHNS and SASEGT.

This clonotype was found many times. The chain links TRBV7-8 to TRBJ2-1; 9 nucleotides match TRBD1. V gave up 5 bases and J gave up 7 bases; unmatched junction bases: 6. The CDR3 covers 14 residues. The V gene's germline CDR1 is SGHVS and CDR2 FQNEAQ. CDR3 region: CASSLQTGGNEQFF. The DNA for the CDR3 is TGTGCCAGCAGCCTACAGACAGGGGGGAATGAGCAGTTCTTC.

The chain has TRBV4-1 and TRBJ1-5; D gene uncertain. The V end lost 0 bases, the J end lost 4 bases, and 22 bases lay between the germline ends. CDR3 length: 19 residues. From germline, CDR1 is MGHRA and CDR2 YSYEKL. CDR3 coding DNA: TGCGCCAGCAGCCAAGATGCCCAGACCTCCCGGCGCGGGAATCAGCCCCAGCATTTT. Translating gives CASSQDAQTSRRGNQPQHF.

The V and J genes are TRBV3-1 and TRBJ2-1; D unresolved. Germline V gene sequence: CDR1 LGHDT, CDR2 YNNKEL (reference sequence). V gave up 7 bases and J gave up 6 bases, with 13 bases separating them. The CDR3 runs 13 residues. DNA of the CDR3: TGTGCCAGCACCTCGTTCCAACTCAATGAGCAGTTCTTC. Amino acid sequence: CASTSFQLNEQFF.

Many counts were recorded for this clonotype. This chain links TRBV5-1 with TRBJ2-1, with a possible D match to TRBD1 (6 bases). CDR1 SGHRS and CDR2 YFSETQ come from the germline V gene. Between the trimmed V and J ends, which lost 2 bases and 2 bases, there was a span of 11 bases. This CDR3 has 15 residues. Written as DNA, the CDR3 is TGCGCCAGCAGCTTAACTGGGGACACCTACAATGAGCAGTTCTTC. It encodes CASSLTGDTYNEQFF.

This clonotype occurred once. The chain is built from TRBV20-1 and TRBJ1-3; 10 nucleotides agree with TRBD1. Germline assignment: CDR1 DFQATT and CDR2 SNEGSKA (reference sequence). The length of the CDR3 is 15 residues. Trimming took 3 bases from V and 8 from J; bases not matched to a gene: 10. CDR3 residues: CSASSTTGGRDTIYF. As DNA, the CDR3 is TGCAGTGCTAGCTCTACGACAGGGGGCAGGGACACCATATATTTT.

This clonotype occurred many times. The chain employs TRBV11-2 and TRBJ2-1; the match to TRBD2 covers 9 bases. The ends lost 6 bases at V and 9 bases at J; junction bases unmatched: 12. CDR1 and CDR2 (germline): SGHAT, FQNNGV. The CDR3 has 15 residues. CDR3 coding DNA: TGTGCCAGCAGGGACATTAGCGGGAGTCGGGGTGAGCAGTTCTTC. Its translation: CASRDISGSRGEQFF.

Here the CDR3 DNA reads TGTGCCAGCAGCCCAGAAAGGGTAGCGGGGTGGAATGAGCAGTTCTTC. Translation gives CASSPERVAGWNEQFF. The rearrangement joins TRBV7-9 to TRBJ2-1, with TRBD2 matching over 8 bases. Per germline, CDR1 SEHNR and CDR2 FQNEAQ (reference sequence). CDR3 length equals 16 residues. Germline trimming cut 5 bases from V and 7 bases from J; bases unmatched to any gene: 13.

There are a few counts of this clonotype. The V gene is TRBV5-1, the J gene TRBJ2-7, with D maybe TRBD1 (6 bases). Germline V CDR1 and CDR2: SGHRS, YFSETQ. The CDR3 has 12 amino acids. The germline V and J ends were trimmed by 6 bases and 6 bases, with 13 bases remaining between them. The CDR3, as DNA: TGCGCCAGCACAGAACAGGGTGGCGAGCAGTACTTC. As protein: CASTEQGGEQYF.

In its sample, this clonotype was seen many times. V usage is TRBV27 and J usage is TRBJ2-1; the D is unclear. CDR3 length equals 15 residues. V gave up 4 bases and J gave up 5 bases, with 15 bases separating them. Germline V CDR1 and CDR2: MNHEY, SMNVEV (reference sequence). The CDR3 DNA reads as TGTGCCAGCAGTTCCCCCGCTAAGAGCAACAATGAGCAGTTCTTC. The encoded protein is CASSSPAKSNNEQFF.

The V gene is TRBV19, the J gene TRBJ1-2; the D gene is possibly TRBD1 (5 bases). From germline, CDR1 is LNHDA and CDR2 SQIVND (reference sequence). The CDR3 runs to 13 residues. Trimming shortened V by 6 bases and J by 4 bases, and 12 bases separated the two germline ends. The CDR3 sequence is CASRNQGTYGYTF. In nucleotides, the CDR3 is TGTGCCAGTAGAAACCAGGGAACCTATGGCTACACCTTC.

This clonotype was picked up many times. The chain uses TRBV5-1 and TRBJ1-3; no definite D call. Germline-derived CDR1 and CDR2 are SGHRS and YFSETQ. Trimming took 0 bases from V and 0 from J, leaving 7 bases between them. The CDR3 is 15 residues long. The CDR3 region is CASSLVGSSGNTIYF. In DNA, the CDR3 is TGCGCCAGCAGCTTGGTTGGTAGCTCTGGAAACACCATATATTTT.

The CDR3 sequence: CASSFFGHLKPGAFYGYTF. The CDR3, as DNA: TGTGCCAGCAGTTTTTTTGGTCACCTAAAACCCGGGGCTTTCTATGGCTACACCTTC. The gene calls are TRBV6-2 or TRBV6-3 and TRBJ1-2; possible D gene TRBD1, 5 bases. V was pared by 4 bases and J by 4 bases, with 28 bases between. Germline V gene sequence: CDR1 MNHEY, CDR2 SVGEGT. The CDR3 spans 19 residues.

This chain links TRBV29-1 with TRBJ2-7, with D tentatively TRBD1 (5 bases). The V gene's germline CDR1 is SQVTM and CDR2 ANQGSEA. Trimming stripped 3 bases from V and 5 bases from J, with 8 bases between. CDR3 length: 11 residues. The CDR3 sequence: CSVEEGDEQYF. The CDR3 region has the DNA TGCAGCGTTGAGGAAGGGGACGAGCAGTACTTC.

This clonotype was detected a few times. V is TRBV3-1 and J is TRBJ1-6; D uncertain. The length of the CDR3 is 14 residues. V dropped 4 bases and J dropped 5 bases, with 9 bases sitting between them. The V gene's germline CDR1 is LGHDT and CDR2 YNNKEL (reference sequence). CDR3 in DNA: TGTGCCAGCAGCCTCGGGCCTGATAATTCACCCCTCCACTTT. Its translation: CASSLGPDNSPLHF.

The sample holds a few counts of this clonotype. The rearrangement uses TRBV4-3 and TRBJ1-5; D remains ambiguous. CDR1 LGHNA and CDR2 YSLEER come from the germline V gene. The CDR3 extends over 15 amino acids. The ends were cut back, 0 bases at V and 6 bases at J, with 12 bases in the middle. CDR3 sequence reads: CASSQEVGIAQPQHF. DNA of the CDR3: TGCGCCAGCAGCCAAGAAGTAGGCATCGCTCAGCCCCAGCATTTT.

Remarks on this clonotype: Compared with germline, one end of the junction differs, possibly owing to a read error. This chain uses TRBV3-1 with TRBJ2-2; D is possibly TRBD2 (5 bases). CDR3 size: 14 residues. Germline CDR1 is LGHDT and CDR2 is YNNKEL (reference sequence). The CDR3 coding sequence is TGTGCCAGCAGCCAAGGCCGGAACACCGGGGAGCTGTACTTC. Amino acids: CASSQGRNTGELYF.

In this sample, this clonotype turned up a few times. This rearrangement joins TRBV27 to TRBJ2-7; 8 bases agree with TRBD1. The CDR3 extends over 15 amino acids. After removal of 5 bases from V and 3 bases from J, the junction contained 9 bases not matched to a gene. The germline gives CDR1 MNHEY, CDR2 SMNVEV (reference sequence). The CDR3 DNA is TGTGCCAGCAGTAGCTGGGACAGGTGGAACTACGAGCAGTACTTC. It encodes CASSSWDRWNYEQYF.